Sequencing of this T cell receptor (beta chain) was carried out in a study of blood T cell repertoires in COVID-19. Looking at the study overall: Material from acute and convalescent COVID-19 was sourced from the United States, Italy and Spain. In each case, the material was cDNA or gDNA derived from T cells, B-cell-depleted T cells, or PBMCs.

Germline loops: CDR1 MNHNS, CDR2 SASEGT. This CDR3 contains 15 residues. Trimming removed 2 bases from V and 0 bases from J, with 8 bases in between. Some clones are missing from TCRdb's copy, which holds only in-frame ones; the method was immunoSEQ multiplex PCR. Among about 380,000 clones, 90% were seen once, and the ten largest hold 6.5% to 8%. The rearrangement links TRBV6-1 to TRBJ1-3; D remains unclear. Sequencing was done on a sample of peripheral blood. This clonotype originated in a man between 18 and 35 years old with active or convalescent COVID-19. The DNA for the CDR3 is TGTGCCAGCAGTGAAAAGTACGGCTCTGGAAACACCATATATTTT. Protein: CASSEKYGSGNTIYF.